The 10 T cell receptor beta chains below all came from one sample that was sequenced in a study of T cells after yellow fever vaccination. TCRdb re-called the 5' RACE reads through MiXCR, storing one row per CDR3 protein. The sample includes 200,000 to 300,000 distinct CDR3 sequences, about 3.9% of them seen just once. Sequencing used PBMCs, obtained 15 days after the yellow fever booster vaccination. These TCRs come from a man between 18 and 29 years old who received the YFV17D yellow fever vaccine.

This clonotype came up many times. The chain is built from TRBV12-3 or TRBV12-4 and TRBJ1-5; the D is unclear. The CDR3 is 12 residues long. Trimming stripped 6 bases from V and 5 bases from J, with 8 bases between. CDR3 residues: CASSLSHQPQHF. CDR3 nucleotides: TGTGCCAGCAGCTTGTCTCATCAGCCCCAGCATTTT.

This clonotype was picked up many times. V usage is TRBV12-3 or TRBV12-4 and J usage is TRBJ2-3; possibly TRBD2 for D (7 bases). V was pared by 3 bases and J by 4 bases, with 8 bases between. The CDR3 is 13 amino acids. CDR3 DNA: TGTGCCAGCAGTTTGGGGGGGCCAGATACGCAGTATTTT. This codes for CASSLGGPDTQYF.

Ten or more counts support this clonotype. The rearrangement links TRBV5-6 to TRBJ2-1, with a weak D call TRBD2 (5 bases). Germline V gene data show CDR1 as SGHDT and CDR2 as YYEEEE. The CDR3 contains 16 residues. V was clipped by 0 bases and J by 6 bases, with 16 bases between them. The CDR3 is CASSLAVLRAGNEQFF. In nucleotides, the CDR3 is TGTGCCAGCAGCTTGGCCGTCTTGAGGGCGGGCAATGAGCAGTTCTTC.

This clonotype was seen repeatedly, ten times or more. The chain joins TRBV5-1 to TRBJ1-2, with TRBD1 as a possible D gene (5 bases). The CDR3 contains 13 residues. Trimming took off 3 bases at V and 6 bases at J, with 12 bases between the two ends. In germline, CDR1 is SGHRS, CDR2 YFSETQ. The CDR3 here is CASSYDVQDGYTF. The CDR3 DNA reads TGCGCCAGCAGCTATGACGTACAGGATGGCTACACCTTC.

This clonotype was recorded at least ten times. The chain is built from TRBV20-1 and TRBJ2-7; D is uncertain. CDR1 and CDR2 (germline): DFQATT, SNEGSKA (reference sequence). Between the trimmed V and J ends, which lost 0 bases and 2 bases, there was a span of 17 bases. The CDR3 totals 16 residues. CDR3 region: CSARDPTAIEAYEQYV. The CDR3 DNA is TGCAGTGCTAGAGACCCCACAGCGATCGAGGCCTACGAGCAGTACGTC.

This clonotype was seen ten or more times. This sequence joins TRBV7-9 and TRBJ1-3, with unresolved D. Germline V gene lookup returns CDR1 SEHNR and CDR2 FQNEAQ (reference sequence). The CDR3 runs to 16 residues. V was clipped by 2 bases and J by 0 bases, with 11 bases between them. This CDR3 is CASSLMGRLSGNTIYF. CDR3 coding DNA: TGTGCCAGCAGCTTAATGGGCAGACTCTCTGGAAACACCATATATTTT.

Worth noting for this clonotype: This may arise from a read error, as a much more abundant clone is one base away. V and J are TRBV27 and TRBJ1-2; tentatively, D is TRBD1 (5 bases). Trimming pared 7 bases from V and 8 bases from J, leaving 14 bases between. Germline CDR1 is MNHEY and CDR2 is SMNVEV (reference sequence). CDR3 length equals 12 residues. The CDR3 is CASTNMGEGYTF. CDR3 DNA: TGTGCCAGCACTAATATGGGGGAGGGCTACACCTTC.

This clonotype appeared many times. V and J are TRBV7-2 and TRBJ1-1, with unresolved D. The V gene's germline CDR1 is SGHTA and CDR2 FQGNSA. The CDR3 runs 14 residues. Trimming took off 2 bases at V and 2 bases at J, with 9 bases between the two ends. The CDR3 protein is CASSLTQINTEAFF. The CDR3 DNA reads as TGTGCCAGCAGCTTAACACAGATAAACACTGAAGCTTTCTTT. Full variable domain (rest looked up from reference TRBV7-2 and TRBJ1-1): GAGVSQSPSNKVTEKGKDVELRCDPISGHTALYWYRQSLGQGLEFLIYFQGNSAPDKSGLPSDRFSAERTGGSVSTLTIQRTQQEDSAVYLCASSLTQINTEAFFGQGTRLTVV.

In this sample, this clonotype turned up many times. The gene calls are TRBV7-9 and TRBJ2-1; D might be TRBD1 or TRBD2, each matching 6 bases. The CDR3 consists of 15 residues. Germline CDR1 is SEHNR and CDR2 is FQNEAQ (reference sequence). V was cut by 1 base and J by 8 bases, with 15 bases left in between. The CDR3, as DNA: TGTGCCAGCAGCTTAGGGGGGGCCTCGGGGTATGAGCAGTTCTTC. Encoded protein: CASSLGGASGYEQFF.

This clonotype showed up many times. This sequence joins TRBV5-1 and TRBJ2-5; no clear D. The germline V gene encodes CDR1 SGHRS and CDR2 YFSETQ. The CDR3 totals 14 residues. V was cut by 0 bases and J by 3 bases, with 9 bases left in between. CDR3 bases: TGCGCCAGCAGCTTGGATGTAGGGAAAGAGACCCAGTACTTC. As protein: CASSLDVGKETQYF. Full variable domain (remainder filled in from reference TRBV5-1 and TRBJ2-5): KAGVTQTPRYLIKTRGQQVTLSCSPISGHRSVSWYQQTPGQGLQFLFEYFSETQRNKGNFPGRFSGRQFSNSRSEMNVSTLELGDSALYLCASSLDVGKETQYFGPGTRLLVL.